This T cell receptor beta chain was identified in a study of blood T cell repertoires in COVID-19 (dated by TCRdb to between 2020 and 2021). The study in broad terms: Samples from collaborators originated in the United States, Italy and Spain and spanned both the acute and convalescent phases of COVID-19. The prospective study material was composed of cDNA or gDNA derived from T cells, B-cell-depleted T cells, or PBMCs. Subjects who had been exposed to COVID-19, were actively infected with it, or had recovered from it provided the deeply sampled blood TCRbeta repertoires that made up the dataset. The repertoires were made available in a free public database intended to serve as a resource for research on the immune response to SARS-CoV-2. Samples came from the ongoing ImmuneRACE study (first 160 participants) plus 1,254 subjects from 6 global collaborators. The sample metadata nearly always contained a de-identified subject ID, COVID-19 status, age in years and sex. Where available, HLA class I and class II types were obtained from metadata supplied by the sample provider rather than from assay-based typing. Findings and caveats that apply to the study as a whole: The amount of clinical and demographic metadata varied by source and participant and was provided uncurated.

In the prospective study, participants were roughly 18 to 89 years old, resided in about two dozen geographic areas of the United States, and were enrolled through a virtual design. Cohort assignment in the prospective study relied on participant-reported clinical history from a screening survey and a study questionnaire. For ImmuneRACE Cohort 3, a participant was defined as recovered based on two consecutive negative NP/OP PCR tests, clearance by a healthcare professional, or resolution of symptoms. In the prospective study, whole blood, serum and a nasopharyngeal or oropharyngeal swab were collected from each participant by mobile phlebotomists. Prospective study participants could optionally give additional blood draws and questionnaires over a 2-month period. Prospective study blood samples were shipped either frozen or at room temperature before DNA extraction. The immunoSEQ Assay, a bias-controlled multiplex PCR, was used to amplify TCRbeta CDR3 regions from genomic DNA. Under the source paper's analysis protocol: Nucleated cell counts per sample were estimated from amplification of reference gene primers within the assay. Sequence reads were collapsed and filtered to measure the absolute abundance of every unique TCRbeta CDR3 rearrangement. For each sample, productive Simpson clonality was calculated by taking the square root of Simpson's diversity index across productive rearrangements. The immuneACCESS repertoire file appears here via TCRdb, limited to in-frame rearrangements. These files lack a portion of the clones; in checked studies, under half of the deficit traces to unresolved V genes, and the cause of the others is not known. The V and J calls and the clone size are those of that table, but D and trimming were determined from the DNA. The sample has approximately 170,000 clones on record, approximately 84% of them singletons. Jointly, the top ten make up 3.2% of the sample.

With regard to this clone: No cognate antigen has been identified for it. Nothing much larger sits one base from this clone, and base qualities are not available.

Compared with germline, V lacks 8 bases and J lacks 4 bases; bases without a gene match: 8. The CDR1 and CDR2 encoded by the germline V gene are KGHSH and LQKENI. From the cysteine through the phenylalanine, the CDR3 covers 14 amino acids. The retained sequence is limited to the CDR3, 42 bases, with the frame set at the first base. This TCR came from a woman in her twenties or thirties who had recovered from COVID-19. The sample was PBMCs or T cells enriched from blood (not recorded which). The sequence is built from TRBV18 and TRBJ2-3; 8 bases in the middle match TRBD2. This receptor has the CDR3 CASRREARADTQYF. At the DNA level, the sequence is TGTGCCAGCCGGCGGGAGGCCAGAGCAGATACGCAGTATTTT. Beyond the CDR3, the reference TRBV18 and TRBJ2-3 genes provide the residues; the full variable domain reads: NAGVMQNPRHLVRRRGQEARLRCSPMKGHSHVYWYRQLPEEGLKFMVYLQKENIIDESGMPKERFSAEFPKEGPSILRIQQVVRGDSAAYFCASRREARADTQYFGPGTRLTVL.